Only one count was recorded for the clone carrying this T cell receptor beta chain. The CDR3 is 16 amino acids. The germline V gene has CDR1 LNHDA and CDR2 SQIVND (reference sequence). V lost 1 base and J lost 2; bases outside the gene matches: 7. These data belong to a study of blood T cell repertoires in COVID-19. Study as a whole: The origin of the acute and convalescent COVID-19 samples was the United States, Italy and Spain. In each case, the material was cDNA or gDNA derived from T cells, B-cell-depleted T cells, or PBMCs.

Study processing details: Estimation of nucleated cell counts relied on the amplification of reference gene primers. The repertoire was sequenced with immunoSEQ multiplex PCR; TCRdb's copy has only in-frame clones and lacks some. The V and J calls and the clone size are those of that table, but D and trimming were determined from the DNA. The table lists about 24,000 clones, roughly 89% of them singletons, with over 25% in the top ten. The clonotype originates from a woman aged 70-85 years with active COVID-19. The specimen sequenced was peripheral blood. This chain joins TRBV19 and TRBJ2-5; 7 bases agree with TRBD2. The CDR3: CASSIGASGAQETQYF. The CDR3 nucleotides read TGTGCCAGTAGTATAGGAGCCAGCGGGGCTCAAGAGACCCAGTACTTC.